This T cell receptor beta chain is from a study of blood T cell repertoires in COVID-19. Study overall: The origin of the acute and convalescent COVID-19 samples was the United States, Italy and Spain. In each case, the material was cDNA or gDNA derived from T cells, B-cell-depleted T cells, or PBMCs.

This clone was counted only a few times. Germline assignment: CDR1 MNHEY and CDR2 SMNVEV (reference sequence). J was trimmed by 3 bases and V by 4 bases; bases with no gene match: 7. CDR3 size: 16 residues. TCRdb keeps only in-frame clones here, not all; method: immunoSEQ multiplex PCR. The sample lists some 40,000 clones, about 80% occurring once. The rearrangement joins TRBV27 to TRBJ2-2, with 8 bases that match TRBD2. The sequencing input was peripheral blood. The source is a man between 65 and 85 years old with acute or convalescent COVID-19. The CDR3 here is CASSWRGDRYTGELFF. CDR3 DNA: TGTGCCAGCAGTTGGCGGGGGGACCGATACACCGGGGAGCTGTTTTTT.